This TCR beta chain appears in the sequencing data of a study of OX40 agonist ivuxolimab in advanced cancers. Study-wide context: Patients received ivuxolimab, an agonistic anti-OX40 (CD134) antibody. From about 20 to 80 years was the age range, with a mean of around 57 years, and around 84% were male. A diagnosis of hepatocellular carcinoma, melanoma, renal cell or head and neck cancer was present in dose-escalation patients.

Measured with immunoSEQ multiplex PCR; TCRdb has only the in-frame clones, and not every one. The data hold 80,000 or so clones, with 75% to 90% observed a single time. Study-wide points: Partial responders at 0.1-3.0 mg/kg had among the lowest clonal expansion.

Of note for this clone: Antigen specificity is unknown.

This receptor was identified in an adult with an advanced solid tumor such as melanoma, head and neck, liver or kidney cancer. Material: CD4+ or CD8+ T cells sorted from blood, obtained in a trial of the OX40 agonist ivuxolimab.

CDR3 nucleotides: TGTGCCAGCAGCTCCCAGCCCCCCTACGAGCAGTACTTC. Its translation is CASSSQPPYEQYF. The chain recombines TRBV7-9 with TRBJ2-7; no clear D gene. This CDR3 is built from 13 residues. From germline, CDR1 is SEHNR and CDR2 FQNEAQ (reference sequence). With 4 bases removed from V and 2 bases from J, the gap between germline ends came to 9 bases.